Detailed here is one T cell receptor beta chain. Its antigen is currently unknown. These data are taken from a study of blood T cells in healthy people across ages. The study's findings and limits: While age rose, TCR beta diversity per million T cells dropped in a roughly linear way. Fewer expanded clones and more diversity marked long-lived versus aged donors.

In terms of origin and age, donors were healthy Caucasian individuals from Russia aged about 6 to 90. No fewer than 5.5 micrograms of total RNA were isolated from every sample. A second PCR, run for roughly 7 to 12 cycles, used a sample-barcoded 5' primer plus a J-beta primer mix. MiXCR, applied by TCRdb to the 5' RACE reads, yields one record per CDR3 protein. The sample has about 730,000 distinct CDR3 sequences, about 40% seen once. This receptor was taken from a woman aged 60 to 75 in good health. Sequencing was carried out using blood.

The CDR3, as DNA: TGTGCCAGCAGCCCTCGGTTTTGGGGGACCGGGGAGCTGTTTTTT. Translated: CASSPRFWGTGELFF. The genes are TRBV7-2 and TRBJ2-2; either TRBD1 or TRBD2 may supply D (5 bases each). Looked up from germline, CDR1 is SGHTA and CDR2 is FQGNSA. Trimming stripped 5 bases from V and 5 bases from J, with 15 bases between. The CDR3 is 15 residues long.